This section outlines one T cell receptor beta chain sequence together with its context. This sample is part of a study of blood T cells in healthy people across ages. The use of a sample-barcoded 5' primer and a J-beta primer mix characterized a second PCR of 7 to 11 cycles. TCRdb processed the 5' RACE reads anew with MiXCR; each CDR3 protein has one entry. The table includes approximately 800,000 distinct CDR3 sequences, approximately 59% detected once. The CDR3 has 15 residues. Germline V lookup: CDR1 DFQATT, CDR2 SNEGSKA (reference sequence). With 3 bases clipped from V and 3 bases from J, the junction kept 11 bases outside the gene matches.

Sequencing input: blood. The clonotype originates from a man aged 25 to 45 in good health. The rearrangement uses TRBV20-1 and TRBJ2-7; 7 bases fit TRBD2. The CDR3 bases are TGCAGTGCTAGGGTAGCGGGCGTGAGTTTCTACGAGCAGTACTTC. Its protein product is CSARVAGVSFYEQYF.